This T cell receptor beta chain was captured by sequencing in a study of cytomegalovirus exposure and HLA in healthy donors. J gave up 4 bases and V 4 bases, and 7 bases lay outside the gene matches. The CDR3 consists of 15 residues. Germline-derived CDR1 and CDR2 are SGHRS and YFSETQ. The PCR was carried out with 60 Vbeta primers and 13 Jbeta primers. Assay: immunoSEQ multiplex PCR; the TCRdb copy retains only in-frame clones and omits some. The table has more than 80,000 clones, 65% to 85% seen once. In nominal health when sampled, donors likely had unrecorded immune exposures nonetheless. Only a few counts were recorded for this clone.

The rearrangement links TRBV5-1 to TRBJ2-3; 9 positions match TRBD1. The sequencing sample was made of PBMCs. The clonotype was recovered from a male donor in good health and CMV-seropositive. The CDR3 loop is CASSTGQGGPDTQYF. CDR3 in DNA: TGCGCCAGCAGCACGGGACAGGGTGGCCCAGATACGCAGTATTTT.